This section outlines one T cell receptor beta chain sequence together with its context. The antigen is unknown. These data are taken from a study of identical twins. General study findings and limits: Researchers caution that invariant MAIT and iNKT cells could partly confound zero-insertion analyses.

CDR3 length: 14 amino acids. The V end was cut by 4 bases, the J end by 0 bases, with 6 bases between. Germline V gives CDR1 MNHEY, CDR2 SVGAGI. TCRdb re-derived calls from the 5' RACE reads in MiXCR, one entry per CDR3 protein. The repertoire holds about 250,000 distinct CDR3 sequences, with around an eighth as singletons. The chain recombines TRBV6-5 with TRBJ2-2; no reliable D call. The sequencing sample was made of memory (CD45RO+) T cells sorted from blood. The receptor's source is a woman younger than 30 in good health. In nucleotides, the CDR3 is TGTGCCAGCAGTTTAGCTCCGAACACCGGGGAGCTGTTTTTT. Its translation is CASSLAPNTGELFF.